These 10 T cell receptor beta chains came from one sample sequenced in a study of metastatic and nonmetastatic thyroid tumors. There were no patients who had received any treatment before thyroid surgery. TCRdb reanalyzed the PCR reads via MiXCR. This repertoire shows about 39,000 clones, around 16% found once; its top ten account for approximately 3.8%. The sequencing input was blood. The receptor source for this set is a female donor with papillary thyroid cancer or a benign thyroid nodule (not recorded which). Some clones in this sample may be carry-over from other donors' samples.

This clone is categorized as medium-sized. This sequence joins TRBV7-2 and TRBJ2-3; 11 bases align to TRBD1. The trim removed 5 bases at V and 6 bases at J, leaving 13 bases unmatched. The CDR3 has 17 amino acids. CDR1 and CDR2 (germline): SGHTA, FQGNSA. The CDR3 bases are TGTGCCAGCAGCCCGAGCAGTGGGACAGGGGGTATTGATACGCAGTATTTT. It is translated as CASSPSSGTGGIDTQYF.

The V gene is TRBV6-2 or TRBV6-3, the J gene TRBJ2-7; 7 nucleotides agree with TRBD1. This CDR3 is 14 amino acids long. The germline V gene has CDR1 MNHEY and CDR2 SVGEGT. V lost 1 base, J lost 5 bases, and 5 bases stayed unmatched. The CDR3 bases are TGTGCCAGCAGTTACTTAGACAGGGCCCACGAGCAGTACTTC. Translating gives CASSYLDRAHEQYF.

At least ten counts were recorded for this clone. The CDR3 nucleotides read TGTGCCAGCAGATCCGGGACAGGCAACAATGAGCAGTTCTTC. The encoded protein is CASRSGTGNNEQFF. V and J are TRBV7-3 and TRBJ2-1; 8 bases fit TRBD1. CDR3 length equals 14 residues. Unmatched junction bases numbered 6, after V lost 6 bases and J lost 5 bases. Germline values: CDR1 SGHTA, CDR2 FQGTGA.

This clone came up many times. This sequence joins TRBV6-4 and TRBJ2-1; 11 positions agree with TRBD1. The germline CDR1 and CDR2 sequences are MRHNA and SNTAGT. This CDR3 is built from 14 residues. Trimming at V came to 3 bases and at J to 6 bases, leaving 1 base not matched to a gene. The CDR3 loop reads CASSEGTGGNEQFF. The CDR3 region has the DNA TGTGCCAGCAGTGAGGGGACAGGGGGCAATGAGCAGTTCTTC.

This clone was seen ten or more times. The rearrangement uses TRBV7-9 and TRBJ2-7; TRBD1 is a possible D gene (6 bases). Germline V gene lookup returns CDR1 SEHNR and CDR2 FQNEAQ (reference sequence). Trimming removed 4 bases at V and 3 bases at J, with 13 bases between. The CDR3 sequence is 14 residues long. CDR3 sequence reads: CASSSLGQIYEQYF. Written as DNA, the CDR3 is TGTGCCAGCAGCTCCCTTGGACAGATCTACGAGCAGTACTTC.

In its sample, this clone was seen many times. The J gene is TRBJ1-5, the V gene TRBV28; perhaps TRBD1 as D (6 bases). This CDR3 comprises 12 residues. Looked up from germline, CDR1 is MDHEN and CDR2 is SYDVKM. Deletions cut 9 bases from V and 6 bases from J, with 12 bases between. The CDR3: CASCQGSQPQHF. The CDR3 coding sequence is TGTGCCAGTTGCCAGGGGAGTCAGCCCCAGCATTTT.

There are many counts of this clone. The chain uses TRBV15 and TRBJ1-6; unclear D gene. This CDR3 is built from 13 residues. CDR1 is LNHNV, CDR2 YYDKDF, per germline (reference sequence). V dropped 0 bases and J dropped 10 bases, with 7 bases sitting between them. The CDR3 is CATSREPDSPLHF. As DNA, the CDR3 is TGTGCCACCAGCAGAGAACCAGACTCACCCCTCCACTTT.

This clone was detected ten times or more. This chain's CDR3 is CASSLGASRSNQPQHF. CDR3 sequence (DNA): TGTGCCAGCAGCCTCGGGGCCTCCAGGAGCAATCAGCCCCAGCATTTT. J is TRBJ1-5 and V is TRBV13; tentative D call: TRBD1 (5 bases). The V gene's germline CDR1 is PRHDT and CDR2 FYEKMQ (reference sequence). The V gene lost 5 bases and the J gene lost 1 base, with 15 bases spanning the gap. The CDR3 has 16 amino acids. The full variable domain, in which reference TRBV13 and TRBJ1-5 provide the parts outside the CDR3, is AAGVIQSPRHLIKEKRETATLKCYPIPRHDTVYWYQQGPGQDPQFLISFYEKMQSDKGSIPDRFSAQQFSDYHSELNMSSLELGDSALYFCASSLGASRSNQPQHFGDGTRLSIL.

This clone was counted only a few times. The chain has TRBV6-1 and TRBJ1-6, with D hard to call. The V end was cut by 6 bases, the J end by 19 bases, with 28 bases between. This CDR3 spans 15 amino acids. Germline V CDR1 and CDR2: MNHNS, SASEGT. The CDR3 loop is CASRTPDGRNSHLHF. The CDR3 nucleotides are TGTGCCAGCAGGACTCCGGACGGCCGAAATTCACACCTACACTTT.

For the CDR3, the DNA is TGTGCCAGCAGCCAAACCGGGACTAGCTGGATTTCTAGCACAGATACGCAGTATTTT. Translated, it gives CASSQTGTSWISSTDTQYF. The rearrangement links TRBV3-1 to TRBJ2-3, with 9 bases matching TRBD2. Losses at the gene ends were 2 bases for V and 0 bases for J; bases not matched to a gene: 12. Germline CDR1 and CDR2: LGHDT and YNNKEL (reference sequence). The CDR3 sequence is 19 residues long.